The 9 T cell receptor beta chains below all came from one sample that was sequenced in a study of control samples from healthy donors and cancer patients. Produced via immunoSEQ multiplex PCR; TCRdb's table is partial and in-frame only. The sample comprises about 53,000 clones, roughly 90% of which are singletons, and roughly 13% rests with the top ten. The sample consisted of PBMCs. The receptors shown here come from a man between 60 and 75 years old with head and neck cancer.

The chain links TRBV9 to TRBJ2-3, with 8 bases matching TRBD2. CDR1 and CDR2 (germline): SGDLS, YYNGEE. The CDR3 length is 16 residues. Trimming at V came to 0 bases and at J to 6 bases, leaving 9 bases not matched to a gene. CDR3 bases: TGTGCCAGCAGCGTAGAGGGCCGGAGCGGGAGCGATACGCAGTATTTT. Translating gives CASSVEGRSGSDTQYF.

This chain connects TRBV27 to TRBJ2-3, with D perhaps given as TRBD1 or TRBD2 (6 bases each). Trimming took 3 bases from V and 4 from J, leaving 17 bases between them. The CDR3 is 16 residues long. The germline V gene encodes CDR1 MNHEY and CDR2 SMNVEV (reference sequence). CDR3 DNA: TGTGCCAGCAGTTTCCCTACAGGGTCGGGGGCAGATACGCAGTATTTT. This translates into CASSFPTGSGADTQYF.

This rearrangement joins TRBV10-3 to TRBJ2-1, with 10 bases lining up with TRBD1. The CDR3 runs to 15 residues. CDR1 ENHRY and CDR2 SYGVKD come from the germline V gene. V dropped 10 bases and J dropped 7; count of bases not matched to a gene: 13. The CDR3 DNA reads TGTGCCACCAGAGGCGGGGACAGGGGCTTGAATGAGCAGTTCTTC. Amino acid sequence: CATRGGDRGLNEQFF.

In this sample, this clone turned up once. V is TRBV25-1 and J is TRBJ2-4; D is ambiguous. Germline V lookup: CDR1 MGHDK, CDR2 SYGVNS. The ends were cut back, 3 bases at V and 2 bases at J, with 8 bases in the middle. The CDR3 spans 14 residues. The CDR3 DNA sequence: TGTGCCAGCAGTGACCCCGGGTCCAAAAACATTCAGTACTTC. Translation gives CASSDPGSKNIQYF. The full variable domain, completed using reference TRBV25-1 and TRBJ2-4, is EADIYQTPRYLVIGTGKKITLECSQTMGHDKMYWYQQDPGMELHLIHYSYGVNSTEKGDLSSESTVSRIRTEHFPLTLESARPSHTSQYLCASSDPGSKNIQYFGAGTRLSVL.

The chain recombines TRBV5-1 with TRBJ1-2; D perhaps matches TRBD1 (6 bases). The CDR3 is 15 amino acids. V shed 9 bases and J shed 0 bases, with 18 bases lying between them. CDR1 is SGHRS and CDR2 is YFSETQ in the germline V gene. CDR3 DNA sequence: TGCGCCACCCGGGCAGGGGACCATCCTAACTATGGCTACACCTTC. This gives the protein CATRAGDHPNYGYTF.

This chain joins TRBV11-3 and TRBJ2-5; TRBD1 might be the D (6 bases). Germline CDR1 is SGHNT and CDR2 is YENEEA. This CDR3 contains 16 residues. V lost 1 base and J lost 1, with 13 bases in between. The CDR3 here is CASSLGAADSQETQYF. The CDR3 DNA follows: TGTGCCAGCAGCTTAGGGGCGGCGGACAGCCAAGAGACCCAGTACTTC.

This chain joins TRBV9 and TRBJ1-2; D call uncertain. V lost 3 bases and J 8 bases, leaving 8 bases between the germline ends. The CDR3 sequence is 11 residues long. In germline, CDR1 is SGDLS, CDR2 YYNGEE. In DNA form, the CDR3 reads TGTGCCAGCAGCGCTTGGAGCGGCTACACCTTC. It codes for CASSAWSGYTF.

The chain joins TRBV2 to TRBJ1-2; D gene ambiguous. Germline V gene lookup returns CDR1 SNHLY and CDR2 FYNNEI. The CDR3 runs 13 residues. Trimming removed 2 bases at V and 8 bases at J, with 12 bases between. The CDR3: CASSEIRVYGYTF. CDR3 nucleotides: TGTGCCAGCAGTGAAATAAGGGTTTACGGCTACACCTTC.

This clone was observed a few times. The rearrangement joins TRBV9 to TRBJ2-1; 10 nucleotides align to TRBD1. The CDR3 has 14 residues. Germline-derived CDR1 and CDR2 are SGDLS and YYNGEE. Trimming removed 0 bases from V and 7 bases from J; junction bases left unmatched: 1. The CDR3 DNA reads TGTGCCAGCAGCGTAGAGGGACAGGGGAATGAGCAGTTCTTC. It encodes CASSVEGQGNEQFF. Full variable domain (outside the CDR3, taken from reference TRBV9 and TRBJ2-1): DSGVTQTPKHLITATGQRVTLRCSPRSGDLSVYWYQQSLDQGLQFLIQYYNGEERAKGNILERFSAQQFPDLHSELNLSSLELGDSALYFCASSVEGQGNEQFFGPGTRLTVL.